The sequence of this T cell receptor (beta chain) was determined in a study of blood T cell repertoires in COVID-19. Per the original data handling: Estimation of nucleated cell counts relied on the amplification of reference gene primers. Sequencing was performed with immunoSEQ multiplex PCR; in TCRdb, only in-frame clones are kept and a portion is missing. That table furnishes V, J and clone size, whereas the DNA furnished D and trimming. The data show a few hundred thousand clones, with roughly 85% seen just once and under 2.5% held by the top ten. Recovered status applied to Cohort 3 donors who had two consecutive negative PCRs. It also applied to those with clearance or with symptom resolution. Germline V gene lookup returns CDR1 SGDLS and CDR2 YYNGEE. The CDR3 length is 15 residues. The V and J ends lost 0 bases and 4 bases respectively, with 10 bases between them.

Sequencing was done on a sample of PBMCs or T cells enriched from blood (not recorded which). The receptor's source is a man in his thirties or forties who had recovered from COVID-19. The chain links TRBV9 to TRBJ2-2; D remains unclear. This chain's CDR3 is CASSVGISPTGELFF. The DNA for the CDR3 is TGTGCCAGCAGCGTAGGAATAAGCCCCACCGGGGAGCTGTTTTTT.